This TCR beta chain was identified during a study of OX40 agonist ivuxolimab in advanced cancers. Looking at the study overall: At doses from 0.01 to 10 mg/kg, patients were given intravenous ivuxolimab every 2 weeks. Partial responses were seen in three patients, one with hepatocellular carcinoma and two with cutaneous melanoma.

Study observations and caveats: Researchers report that CD8+ T cells had, on average, more expanded clones than CD4+.

Notes on this clone: The antigen remains unidentified.

Data came from immunoSEQ multiplex PCR; TCRdb stores just in-frame clones and leaves some out. Altogether 35,000 or so clones are present, around 80% being singletons, with the ten largest covering around 2%. The study sampled blood at baseline, cycle 4 day 1, and cycle 7 day 1. Material: CD4+ or CD8+ T cells sorted from blood, obtained in a trial of the OX40 agonist ivuxolimab. The TCR sequence derives from an adult with an advanced solid tumor such as melanoma, head and neck, liver or kidney cancer.

CDR3 sequence: CAISESLIRIDTEAFF. The CDR3 DNA reads as TGTGCCATCAGTGAGTCATTAATACGGATAGACACTGAAGCTTTCTTT. The chain is built from TRBV10-3 and TRBJ1-1; the D is unclear. Trimming cost V 0 bases and J 3 bases, with 14 bases left between them. Germline CDR1 reads ENHRY; CDR2 reads SYGVKD. The CDR3 extends over 16 amino acids.